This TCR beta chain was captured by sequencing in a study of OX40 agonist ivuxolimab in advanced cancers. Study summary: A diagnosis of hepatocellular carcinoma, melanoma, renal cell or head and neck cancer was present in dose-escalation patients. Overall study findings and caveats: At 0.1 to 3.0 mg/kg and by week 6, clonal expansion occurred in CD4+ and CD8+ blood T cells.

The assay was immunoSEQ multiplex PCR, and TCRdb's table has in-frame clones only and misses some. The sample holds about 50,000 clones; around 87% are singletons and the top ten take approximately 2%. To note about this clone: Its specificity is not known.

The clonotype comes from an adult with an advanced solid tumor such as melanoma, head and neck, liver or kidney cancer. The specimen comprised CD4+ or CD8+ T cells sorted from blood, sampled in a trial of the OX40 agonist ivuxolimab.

As DNA, the CDR3 is TGCGCCAGCAGTCAATCGGGAGGGGGACTCCTACTCATGAACACTGAAGCTTTCTTT. This encodes CASSQSGGGLLLMNTEAFF. This rearrangement joins TRBV23-1 to TRBJ1-1; a weak D match, TRBD1 (6 bases). TRBV23-1 is given ORF status, its function remaining uncertain. The V gene lost 0 bases and the J gene lost 0 bases, with 20 bases spanning the gap. CDR3 length: 19 residues.